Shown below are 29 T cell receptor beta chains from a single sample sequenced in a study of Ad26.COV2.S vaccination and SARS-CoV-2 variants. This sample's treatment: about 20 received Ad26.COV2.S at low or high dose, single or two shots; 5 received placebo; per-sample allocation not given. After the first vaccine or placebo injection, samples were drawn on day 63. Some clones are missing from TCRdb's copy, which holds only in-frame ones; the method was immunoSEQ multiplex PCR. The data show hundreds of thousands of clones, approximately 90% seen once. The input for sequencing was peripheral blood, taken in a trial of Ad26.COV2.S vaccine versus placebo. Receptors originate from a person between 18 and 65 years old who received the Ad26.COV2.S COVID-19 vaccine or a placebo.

As DNA, the CDR3 is TGTGCCAGCAGCGGCGGACTAGCGGTTTCGTCGTTCGGTTACAATGAGCAGTTCTTC. Translated, it gives CASSGGLAVSSFGYNEQFF. The genes are TRBV7-8 and TRBJ2-1; the match to TRBD2 covers 10 bases. CDR3 length: 19 amino acids. V was pared by 5 bases and J by 4 bases, with 17 bases of the junction left unmatched. The germline CDR1 and CDR2 sequences are SGHVS and FQNEAQ.

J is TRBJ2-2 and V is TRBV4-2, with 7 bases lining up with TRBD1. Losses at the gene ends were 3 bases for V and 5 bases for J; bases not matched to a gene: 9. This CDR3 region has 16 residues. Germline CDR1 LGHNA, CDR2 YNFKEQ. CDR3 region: CASSHPTGSGTGELFF. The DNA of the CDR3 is TGTGCCAGCAGCCACCCGACAGGGTCTGGGACCGGGGAGCTGTTTTTT.

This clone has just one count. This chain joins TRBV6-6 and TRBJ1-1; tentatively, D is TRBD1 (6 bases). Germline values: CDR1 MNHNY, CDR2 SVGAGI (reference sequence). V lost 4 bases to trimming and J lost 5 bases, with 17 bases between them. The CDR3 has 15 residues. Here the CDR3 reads CASSSVIQGTTEAFF. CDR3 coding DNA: TGTGCCAGCAGTTCCGTGATACAGGGTACAACTGAAGCTTTCTTT.

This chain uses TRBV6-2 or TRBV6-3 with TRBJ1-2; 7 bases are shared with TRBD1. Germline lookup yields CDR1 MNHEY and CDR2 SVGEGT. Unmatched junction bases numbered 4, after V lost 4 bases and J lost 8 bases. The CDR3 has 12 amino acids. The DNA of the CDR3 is TGTGCCAGCAGTTTGACAGGGATCGGCTACACCTTC. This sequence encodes CASSLTGIGYTF.

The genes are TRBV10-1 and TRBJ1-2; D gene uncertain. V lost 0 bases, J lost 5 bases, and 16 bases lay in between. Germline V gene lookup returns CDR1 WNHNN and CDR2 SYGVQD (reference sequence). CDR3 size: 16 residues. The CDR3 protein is CASSESIPLWRYGYTF. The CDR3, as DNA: TGCGCCAGCAGTGAGTCGATTCCCCTTTGGCGATATGGCTACACCTTC.

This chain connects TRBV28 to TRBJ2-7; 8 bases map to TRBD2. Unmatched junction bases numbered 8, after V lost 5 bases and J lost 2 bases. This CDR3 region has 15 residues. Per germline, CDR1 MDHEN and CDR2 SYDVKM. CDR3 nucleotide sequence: TGTGCCAGCAGTGACCTAACTAGCGGCGCCTACGAGCAGTACTTC. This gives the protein CASSDLTSGAYEQYF.

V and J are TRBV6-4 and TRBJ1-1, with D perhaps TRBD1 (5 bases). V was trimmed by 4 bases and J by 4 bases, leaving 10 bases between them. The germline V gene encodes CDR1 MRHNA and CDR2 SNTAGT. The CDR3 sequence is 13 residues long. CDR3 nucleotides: TGTGCCAGCAGTGTGGGGAGGGGCACTGAAGCTTTCTTT. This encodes CASSVGRGTEAFF.

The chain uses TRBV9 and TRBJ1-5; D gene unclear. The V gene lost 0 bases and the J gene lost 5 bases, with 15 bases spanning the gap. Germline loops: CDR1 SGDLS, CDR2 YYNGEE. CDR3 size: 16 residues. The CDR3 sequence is CASSVAPDPRDQPQHF. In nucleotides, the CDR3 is TGTGCCAGCAGCGTAGCCCCAGACCCCCGCGATCAGCCCCAGCATTTT.

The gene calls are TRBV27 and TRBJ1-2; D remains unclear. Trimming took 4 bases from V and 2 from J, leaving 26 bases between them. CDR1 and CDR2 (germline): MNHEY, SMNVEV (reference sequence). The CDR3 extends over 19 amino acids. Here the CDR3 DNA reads TGTGCCAGCAGTTCCGCCTATGGCGTTCCCTTTATATCGAACTATGGCTACACCTTC. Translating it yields CASSSAYGVPFISNYGYTF.

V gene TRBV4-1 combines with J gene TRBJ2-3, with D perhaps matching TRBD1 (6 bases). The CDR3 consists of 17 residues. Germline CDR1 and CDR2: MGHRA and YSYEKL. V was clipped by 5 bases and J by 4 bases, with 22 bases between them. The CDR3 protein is CASSFKPGQELADTQYF. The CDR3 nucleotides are TGCGCCAGCAGCTTCAAACCGGGACAAGAATTAGCAGATACGCAGTATTTT.

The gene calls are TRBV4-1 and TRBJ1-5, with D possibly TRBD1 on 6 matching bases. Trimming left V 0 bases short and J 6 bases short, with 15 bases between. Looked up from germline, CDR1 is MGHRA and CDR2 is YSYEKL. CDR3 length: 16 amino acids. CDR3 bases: TGCGCCAGCAGCCAAGAGCCGGGGGGCTACGGTCAGCCCCAGCATTTT. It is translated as CASSQEPGGYGQPQHF.

The CDR3 protein is CASSLGSFYSNQPQHF. The CDR3 nucleotides read TGTGCCAGCAGTTTAGGCAGTTTTTATAGCAATCAGCCCCAGCATTTT. The V and J genes are TRBV28 and TRBJ1-5, with D uncertain. This CDR3 spans 16 amino acids. In germline, CDR1 is MDHEN, CDR2 SYDVKM. V shed 2 bases and J shed 0 bases, with 11 bases lying between them.

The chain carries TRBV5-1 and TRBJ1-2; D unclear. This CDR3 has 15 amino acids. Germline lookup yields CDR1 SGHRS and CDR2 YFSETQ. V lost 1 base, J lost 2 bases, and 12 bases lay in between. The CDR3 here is CASSLPDSRNYGYTF. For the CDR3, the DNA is TGCGCCAGCAGCTTGCCAGACTCTAGAAACTATGGCTACACCTTC.

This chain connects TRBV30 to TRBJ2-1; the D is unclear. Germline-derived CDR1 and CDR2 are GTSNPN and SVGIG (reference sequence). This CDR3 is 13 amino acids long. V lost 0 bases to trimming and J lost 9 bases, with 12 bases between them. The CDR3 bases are TGTGCCTGGAGTGTATTCCTAACCGGTGAGCAGTTCTTC. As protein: CAWSVFLTGEQFF.

This CDR3 reads CATFPRPGGQETQYF. CDR3 in DNA: TGCGCCACCTTCCCCCGCCCGGGGGGGCAGGAGACCCAGTACTTC. The rearrangement uses TRBV5-1 and TRBJ2-5; TRBD2 matches at 8 bases. CDR1 is SGHRS and CDR2 is YFSETQ in the germline V gene. With V trimmed by 9 bases and J by 5 bases, 15 bases remained unmatched. This CDR3 is 15 amino acids long.

The CDR3 DNA sequence: TGTGCCAGCAGCCCCAGGACAGGACTAGAAGCTTTCTTT. Amino acid sequence: CASSPRTGLEAFF. This chain connects TRBV7-6 to TRBJ1-1, with 7 bases aligning to TRBD1. Losses at the gene ends were 5 bases for V and 8 bases for J; bases not matched to a gene: 8. Germline V lookup: CDR1 SGHVS, CDR2 FNYEAQ. This CDR3 is built from 13 residues.

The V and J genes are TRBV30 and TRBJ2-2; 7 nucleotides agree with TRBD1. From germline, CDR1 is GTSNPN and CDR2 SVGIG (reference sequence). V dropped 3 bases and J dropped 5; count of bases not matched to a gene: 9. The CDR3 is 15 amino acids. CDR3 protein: CAWRGKGAWTGELFF. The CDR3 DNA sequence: TGTGCCTGGAGAGGAAAGGGGGCTTGGACCGGGGAGCTGTTTTTT.

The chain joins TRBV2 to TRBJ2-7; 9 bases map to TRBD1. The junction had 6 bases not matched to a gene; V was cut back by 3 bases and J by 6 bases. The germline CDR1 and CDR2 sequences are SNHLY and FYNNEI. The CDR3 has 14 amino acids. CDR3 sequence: CASSDGTGRREQYF. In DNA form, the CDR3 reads TGTGCCAGCAGTGACGGGACAGGGCGGCGCGAGCAGTACTTC.

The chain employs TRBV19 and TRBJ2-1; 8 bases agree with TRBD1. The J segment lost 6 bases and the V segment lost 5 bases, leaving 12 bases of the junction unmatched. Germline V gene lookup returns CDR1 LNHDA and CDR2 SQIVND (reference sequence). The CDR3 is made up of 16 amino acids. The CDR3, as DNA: TGTGCCAGTAGTCCTCTTATGGACAGGGTGGTCAATGAGCAGTTCTTC. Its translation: CASSPLMDRVVNEQFF.

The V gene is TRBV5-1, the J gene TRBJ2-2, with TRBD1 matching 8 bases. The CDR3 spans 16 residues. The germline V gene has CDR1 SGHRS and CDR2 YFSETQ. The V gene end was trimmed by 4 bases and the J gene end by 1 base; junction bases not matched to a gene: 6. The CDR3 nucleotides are TGCGCCAGCAGCCCGCTGGGGACAGGGAACACCGGGGAGCTGTTTTTT. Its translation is CASSPLGTGNTGELFF.

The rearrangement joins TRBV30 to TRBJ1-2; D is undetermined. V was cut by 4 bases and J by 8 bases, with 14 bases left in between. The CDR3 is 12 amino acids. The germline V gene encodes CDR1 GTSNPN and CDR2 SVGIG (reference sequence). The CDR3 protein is CAWTSQTWGYTF. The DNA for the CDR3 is TGTGCCTGGACCTCACAGACATGGGGCTACACCTTC.

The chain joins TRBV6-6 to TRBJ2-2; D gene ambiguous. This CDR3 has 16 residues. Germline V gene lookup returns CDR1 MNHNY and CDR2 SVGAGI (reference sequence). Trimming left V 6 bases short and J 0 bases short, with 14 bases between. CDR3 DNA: TGTGCCAGCAGCCCCTTTCTGGGCGCGAACACCGGGGAGCTGTTTTTT. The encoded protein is CASSPFLGANTGELFF.

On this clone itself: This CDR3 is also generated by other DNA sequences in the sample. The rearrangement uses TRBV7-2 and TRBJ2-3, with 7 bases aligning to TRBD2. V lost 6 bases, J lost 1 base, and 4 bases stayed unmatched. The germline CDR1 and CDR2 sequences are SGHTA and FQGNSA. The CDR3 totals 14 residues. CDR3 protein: CASRLGGGTDTQYF. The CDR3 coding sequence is TGTGCCAGCAGGCTTGGGGGGGGCACAGATACGCAGTATTTT.

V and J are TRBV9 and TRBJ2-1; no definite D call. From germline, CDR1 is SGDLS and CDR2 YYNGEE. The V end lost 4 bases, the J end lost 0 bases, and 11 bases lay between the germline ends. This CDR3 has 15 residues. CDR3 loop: CASSRVPNSYNEQFF. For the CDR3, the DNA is TGTGCCAGCAGCCGAGTCCCCAACTCCTACAATGAGCAGTTCTTC.

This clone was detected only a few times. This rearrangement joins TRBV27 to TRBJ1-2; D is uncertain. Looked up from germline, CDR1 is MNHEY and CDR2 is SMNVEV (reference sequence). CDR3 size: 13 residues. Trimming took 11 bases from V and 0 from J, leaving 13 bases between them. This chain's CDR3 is CAGPRETNYGYTF. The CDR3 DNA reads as TGTGCCGGACCACGGGAAACTAACTATGGCTACACCTTC.

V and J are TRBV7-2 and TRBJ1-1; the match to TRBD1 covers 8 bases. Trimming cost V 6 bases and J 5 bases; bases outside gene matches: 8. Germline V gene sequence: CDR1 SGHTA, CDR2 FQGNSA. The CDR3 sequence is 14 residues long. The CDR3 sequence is CASSVQGAWTEAFF. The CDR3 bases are TGTGCCAGCAGTGTCCAGGGGGCGTGGACTGAAGCTTTCTTT.

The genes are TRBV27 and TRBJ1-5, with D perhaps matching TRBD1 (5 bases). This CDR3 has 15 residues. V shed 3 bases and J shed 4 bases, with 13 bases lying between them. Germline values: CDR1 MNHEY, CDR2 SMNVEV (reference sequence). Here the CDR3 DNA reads TGTGCCAGCAGTTTGGGGAGACAGAATAATCAGCCCCAGCATTTT. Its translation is CASSLGRQNNQPQHF.

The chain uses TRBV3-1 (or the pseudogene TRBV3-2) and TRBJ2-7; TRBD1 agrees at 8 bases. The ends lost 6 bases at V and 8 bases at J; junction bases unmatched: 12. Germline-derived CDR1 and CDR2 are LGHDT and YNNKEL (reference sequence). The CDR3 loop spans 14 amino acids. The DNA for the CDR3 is TGTGCCAGCAGTTCAGGGCCGCAGGGGGCGCAGCAGTACTTC. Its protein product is CASSSGPQGAQQYF.

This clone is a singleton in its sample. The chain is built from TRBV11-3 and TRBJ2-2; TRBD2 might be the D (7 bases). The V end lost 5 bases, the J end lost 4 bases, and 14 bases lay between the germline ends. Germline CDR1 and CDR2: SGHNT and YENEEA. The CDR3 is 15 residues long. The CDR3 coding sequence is TGTGCCAGCAGCCCCTCTGCGGGGGCCACCGGGGAGCTGTTTTTT. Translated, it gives CASSPSAGATGELFF.